Listed below are T cell receptor beta chains from one sample, sequenced in a study of radiotherapy plus CTLA-4 blockade in lung cancer. Using immunoSEQ multiplex PCR, the repertoire was profiled, and TCRdb retains in-frame clones only, with some absent. The data contain under 90,000 clones, more than 70% of them singletons. This sample comprised peripheral blood, obtained from a patient treated with radiotherapy plus ipilimumab. All receptors come from a human donor with non-small cell lung cancer that progressed on radiotherapy plus ipilimumab. The CDR3 runs from the conserved cysteine through the conserved F or W. Each record gives: CDR3 length, J gene, clone size, V gene, D gene, CDR3 protein, CDR3 DNA. A D gene is named only where the DNA matches it firmly. Clone size is given for some rows only: seen once, a few or many times, or a class if the clone is expanded.

>14|TRBJ2-7|many|TRBV25-1|-
CASSELGEAYEQYF
TGTGCCAGCAGTGAATTGGGGGAAGCCTACGAGCAGTACTTC
>14|TRBJ2-2|few|TRBV7-6|-
CASSFRLNTGELFF
TGTGCCAGCAGCTTTCGGCTGAACACCGGGGAGCTGTTTTTT
>13|TRBJ2-7|-|TRBV6-5|-
CASSGGSSHEQYF
TGTGCCAGCAGTGGGGGGAGTTCCCACGAGCAGTACTTC
>15|TRBJ1-5|-|TRBV6-5|-
CASRSWGGSNQPQHF
TGTGCCAGCAGAAGTTGGGGGGGAAGCAATCAGCCCCAGCATTTT
>14|TRBJ2-1|-|TRBV6-1|-
CASSDIAGYNEQFF
TGTGCCAGCAGTGACATAGCCGGCTACAATGAGCAGTTCTTC
>15|TRBJ1-4|-|TRBV6-5|TRBD1
CASSATGTANEKLFF
TGTGCCAGCAGTGCAACCGGGACAGCAAATGAAAAACTGTTTTTT
>13|TRBJ1-6|few|TRBV27|-
CASRPRSNSPLHF
TGTGCCAGCAGACCTAGAAGTAATTCACCCCTCCACTTT
>13|TRBJ2-5|-|TRBV7-7|-
CASSPDSQETQYF
TGTGCCAGCAGCCCGGACTCTCAAGAGACCCAGTACTTC
>12|TRBJ1-5|-|TRBV6-5|-
CASSYRNGPQHF
TGTGCCAGCAGTTACCGCAATGGGCCCCAGCATTTT
>17|TRBJ2-3|-|TRBV28|TRBD2
CASSRLAGRHREDTQYF
TGTGCCAGCAGCCGACTAGCGGGGCGCCACAGGGAAGATACGCAGTATTTT
>20|TRBJ2-1|-|TRBV19|TRBD2
CASSITPPGLAGGRYNEQFF
TGTGCCAGTAGTATCACACCACCGGGACTAGCGGGGGGTAGGTACAATGAGCAGTTCTTC
>11|TRBJ1-1|-|TRBV28|-
CASSLNVEAFF
TGTGCCAGCAGTTTAAACGTTGAAGCTTTCTTT
>12|TRBJ1-2|-|TRBV2|-
CASSESSYGYTF
TGTGCCAGCAGTGAATCTTCCTATGGCTACACCTTC
>14|TRBJ2-7|-|TRBV7-9|-
CASSPTTGPHEQYF
TGTGCCAGCAGCCCCACGACAGGTCCCCACGAGCAGTACTTC
>16|TRBJ1-2|-|TRBV19|-
CASSSRSGGLYYGYTF
TGTGCCAGTAGTTCCCGCTCGGGGGGGCTTTACTATGGCTACACCTTC
>15|TRBJ2-7|-|TRBV5-1|-
CASSPPGGTSYEQYF
TGCGCCAGCAGCCCGCCCGGGGGAACCTCCTACGAGCAGTACTTC
>15|TRBJ2-2|-|TRBV15|TRBD2
CATRASGVRGGELFF
TGTGCCACCCGGGCCAGCGGGGTGAGGGGCGGGGAGCTGTTTTTT
>16|TRBJ1-1|-|TRBV5-5|-
CASSDGATRANTEAFF
TGTGCCAGCAGCGATGGGGCCACGCGGGCGAACACTGAAGCTTTCTTT
>16|TRBJ2-1|-|TRBV11-2|-
CASSIYRQASYNEQFF
TGTGCCAGCAGCATTTATCGACAGGCCTCCTACAATGAGCAGTTCTTC
>13|TRBJ1-2|-|TRBV5-4|-
CASSPGPEGGYTF
TGTGCCAGCAGCCCGGGCCCGGAGGGAGGCTACACCTTC
>15|TRBJ2-1|-|TRBV2|-
CASSGWGGFNNEQFF
TGTGCCAGCAGTGGCTGGGGTGGGTTTAACAATGAGCAGTTCTTC
>16|TRBJ2-1|-|TRBV27|TRBD1
CASSSGQGVSYNEQFF
TGTGCCAGCAGTTCAGGACAGGGGGTTTCCTACAATGAGCAGTTCTTC
>16|TRBJ1-3|few|TRBV7-2|-
CASSLLPDTSGNTIYF
TGTGCCAGCAGCCTCCTCCCTGACACCTCTGGAAACACCATATATTTT
>14|TRBJ2-7|-|TRBV4-1|-
CASSHGGGTNEQYF
TGCGCCAGCAGCCACGGTGGGGGAACGAACGAGCAGTACTTC
>13|TRBJ1-5|-|TRBV29-1|TRBD1
CSVGTGIGQPQHF
TGCAGCGTTGGGACAGGGATAGGTCAGCCCCAGCATTTT
>14|TRBJ2-3|-|TRBV7-9|TRBD1
CASSQTGVTDTQYF
TGTGCCAGCAGCCAAACAGGGGTAACAGATACGCAGTATTTT
>12|TRBJ1-1|-|TRBV2|-
CASSEAAGQAFF
TGTGCCAGCAGTGAAGCCGCGGGGCAGGCTTTCTTT
>15|TRBJ2-7|-|TRBV5-1|TRBD2
CASKLDGGRTYEQYF
TGCGCCAGCAAGCTTGATGGCGGGAGGACCTACGAGCAGTACTTC
>14|TRBJ2-1|-|TRBV5-5|TRBD2
CASSLGREGNEQFF
TGTGCCAGCAGCCTCGGAAGGGAGGGCAATGAGCAGTTCTTC
>16|TRBJ2-3|few|TRBV7-8|TRBD2
CASSHTSGGLTDTQYF
TGTGCCAGCAGCCATACAAGCGGGGGCCTCACAGATACGCAGTATTTT
>16|TRBJ2-2|-|TRBV7-6|-
CASSSRGRTNTGELFF
TGTGCCAGCAGCTCAAGGGGTCGGACGAACACCGGGGAGCTGTTTTTT
>16|TRBJ2-3|few|TRBV9|TRBD2
CASSVVASGSTDTQYF
TGTGCCAGCAGCGTAGTCGCTAGCGGGAGTACAGATACGCAGTATTTT
>13|TRBJ2-7|once|TRBV2|TRBD2
CASSAGTSHEQYF
TGTGCCAGCAGTGCCGGGACTAGCCACGAGCAGTACTTC
>16|TRBJ2-3|-|TRBV27|TRBD2
CASSLSSGGFTDTQYF
TGTGCCAGCAGTTTATCGTCCGGGGGGTTCACAGATACGCAGTATTTT
>15|TRBJ1-1|-|TRBV28|-
CASSLGQELNTEAFF
TGTGCCAGCAGTTTAGGGCAGGAGTTGAACACTGAAGCTTTCTTT
>15|TRBJ2-7|-|TRBV7-9|TRBD1
CASSLVGTGADEQYF
TGTGCCAGCAGCTTAGTTGGGACAGGGGCCGACGAGCAGTACTTC
>15|TRBJ1-2|-|TRBV7-9|TRBD1
CASSSWDRTVYRYTF
TGTGCCAGCAGCTCCTGGGACAGGACCGTCTATCGCTACACCTTC
>8|TRBJ1-1|-|TRBV20-1|-
CSDTRAFF
TGCAGTGACACACGAGCTTTCTTT
>17|TRBJ1-2|-|TRBV11-2|-
CASSPRLVAHSDYGYTF
TGTGCCAGCAGCCCCCGCCTGGTGGCCCACTCGGACTATGGCTACACCTTC
>15|TRBJ2-5|-|TRBV18|-
CASSRGGISQETQYF
TGTGCCAGCTCACGAGGCGGGATCAGTCAAGAGACCCAGTACTTC
>15|TRBJ1-3|-|TRBV7-2|-
CASSLFMGTGNTIYF
TGTGCCAGCAGCTTGTTTATGGGGACTGGAAACACCATATATTTT
>16|TRBJ2-5|-|TRBV4-3|-
CASSRDRGSGIGTQYF
TGCGCCAGCAGCCGAGACCGGGGGTCAGGGATTGGGACCCAGTACTTC
>14|TRBJ2-1|-|TRBV30|-
CAWTGLPGLNEQFF
TGTGCCTGGACGGGCCTGCCCGGGCTCAATGAGCAGTTCTTC
>15|TRBJ2-2|few|TRBV5-4|-
CASSLASANTGELFF
TGTGCCAGCAGCTTGGCTAGCGCGAACACCGGGGAGCTGTTTTTT
>14|TRBJ2-1|-|TRBV9|-
CASSVASGYNEQFF
TGTGCCAGCAGCGTAGCCAGCGGCTACAATGAGCAGTTCTTC
>13|TRBJ1-1|-|TRBV5-4|TRBD1
CASSSRTGVEAFF
TGTGCCAGCAGCTCGCGGACAGGGGTAGAAGCTTTCTTT
>14|TRBJ1-6|-|TRBV11-2|-
CASSFMSSGSPLHF
TGTGCCAGCAGCTTCATGAGCTCGGGTTCACCCCTCCACTTT
>14|TRBJ2-1|-|TRBV9|-
CASSVGLSYNEQFF
TGTGCCAGCAGCGTAGGGCTATCCTACAATGAGCAGTTCTTC
>15|TRBJ1-1|-|TRBV5-5|TRBD1
CASSVPGQGDTEAFF
TGTGCCAGCAGCGTCCCGGGACAGGGGGACACTGAAGCTTTCTTT
>12|TRBJ2-5|-|TRBV30|-
CASTGGGETQYF
TGTGCCTCCACCGGGGGTGGCGAGACCCAGTACTTC
>13|TRBJ1-1|few|TRBV18|-
CASSLPGRTEAFF
TGTGCCAGCTCCCTCCCAGGGCGGACTGAAGCTTTCTTT
>11|TRBJ2-7|few|TRBV28|-
CASDGRYEQYF
TGTGCCAGCGACGGAAGATACGAGCAGTACTTC
>17|TRBJ2-1|-|TRBV4-1|-
CASSQDDLRRTVNEQFF
TGCGCCAGCAGCCAAGATGATCTCCGGCGGACAGTTAATGAGCAGTTCTTC
>15|TRBJ2-1|-|TRBV18|-
CASSPESGAYNEQFF
TGTGCCAGCTCACCAGAGTCGGGAGCCTACAATGAGCAGTTCTTC
>12|TRBJ2-7|few|TRBV7-6|TRBD1
CASSGTGDEQYF
TGTGCCAGCAGCGGGACAGGGGACGAGCAGTACTTC
>14|TRBJ1-1|-|TRBV5-4|TRBD1
CASSEGTENTEAFF
TGTGCCAGCAGCGAAGGGACAGAGAACACTGAAGCTTTCTTT
>13|TRBJ2-7|-|TRBV10-3|TRBD2
CAIMSGSGYEQYF
TGTGCCATCATGAGCGGGAGTGGCTACGAGCAGTACTTC
>14|TRBJ2-1|-|TRBV5-1|-
CASLQGEGINEQFF
TGCGCCAGCCTTCAGGGGGAGGGAATTAATGAGCAGTTCTTC
>12|TRBJ1-1|-|TRBV7-7|-
CASSPPSVKAFF
TGTGCCAGCAGCCCTCCATCCGTGAAGGCTTTCTTT
>20|TRBJ2-1|-|TRBV18|-
CASSQVGGYQPSVPYNEQFF
TGTGCCAGCTCACAGGTTGGGGGATATCAACCTTCTGTGCCCTACAATGAGCAGTTCTTC